This T cell receptor beta chain appears in the sequencing data of a study of T cell responses to AZD1222 COVID-19 vaccine. The CDR3 has 14 amino acids. Germline lookup yields CDR1 MGHDK and CDR2 SYGVNS. Losses at the gene ends were 3 bases for V and 6 bases for J; bases not matched to a gene: 7. The data were produced by immunoSEQ multiplex PCR, yet TCRdb's version contains in-frame clones alone and is incomplete. The table records under 90,000 clones, roughly 85% of them present only once. V and J are TRBV25-1 and TRBJ1-2, with TRBD1 matching 7 bases. The source material was peripheral blood, sampled 28 days after the second AZD1222 dose. The TCR was taken from an adult who received the AZD1222 COVID-19 vaccine. The CDR3, as DNA: TGTGCCAGCAGTGATTTGGGGACAGACCATGGCTACACCTTC. Translated: CASSDLGTDHGYTF.